Listed below are T cell receptor beta chains from one sample, sequenced in a study of cytomegalovirus exposure and HLA in healthy donors. Assay used: immunoSEQ multiplex PCR; TCRdb lists only in-frame clones, some missing. The sample shows some 140,000 clones, approximately 9% of them seen only once. Material: PBMCs. These receptor sequences come from a middle-aged woman in good health and CMV-seropositive. Both conserved end residues are part of each CDR3. A D gene is named only where the DNA matches it firmly. Some rows mark clone size as missing; the rest say once, few, many or name a class of expanded clone.

j_call v_call clone_size d_call cdr3_nt cdr3_aa
TRBJ2-7 TRBV29-1 few - TGCAGCGCCCAGGACAGTCGGAACGAGCAGTACTTC CSAQDSRNEQYF
TRBJ2-1 TRBV7-2 few TRBD2 TGTGCCAGCAGCAAACAGCGGGGGTGGTACAATGAGCAGTTCTTC CASSKQRGWYNEQFF
TRBJ2-1 TRBV9 - TRBD2 TGTGCCAGCAGCGTCACTAGCGGGTACTACAATGAGCAGTTCTTC CASSVTSGYYNEQFF
TRBJ1-1 TRBV11-2 - - TGTGCCAGCAGCAAGGGGCCCTTCACTGAAGCTTTCTTT CASSKGPFTEAFF
TRBJ2-5 TRBV5-4 - - TGTGCCAGCAGCCCAACGGGCCAAGAGACCCAGTACTTC CASSPTGQETQYF
TRBJ2-5 TRBV7-9 few - TGTGCCAGCAGCTTAGGATCGAGGGAGACCCAGTACTTC CASSLGSRETQYF
TRBJ2-7 TRBV5-1 few TRBD1 TGCGCCAGCAGCTATGGACAGGGTAACTACGAGCAGTACTTC CASSYGQGNYEQYF
TRBJ2-2 TRBV7-2 - TRBD2 TGTGCCAGCGGCCGACTAGCGGGGGGGATTGTAGGCACCGGGGAGCTGTTTTTT CASGRLAGGIVGTGELFF
TRBJ1-1 TRBV5-1 few - TGCGCCAGCAGCTCCCAGGGGACGAACACTGAAGCTTTCTTT CASSSQGTNTEAFF
TRBJ1-2 TRBV7-9 - - TGTGCCAGCAGCTTCGGGACAGGCTACACCTTC CASSFGTGYTF
TRBJ1-1 TRBV28 - - TGTGCCAGCAGAGAAACGGCTGAAGCTTTCTTT CASRETAEAFF